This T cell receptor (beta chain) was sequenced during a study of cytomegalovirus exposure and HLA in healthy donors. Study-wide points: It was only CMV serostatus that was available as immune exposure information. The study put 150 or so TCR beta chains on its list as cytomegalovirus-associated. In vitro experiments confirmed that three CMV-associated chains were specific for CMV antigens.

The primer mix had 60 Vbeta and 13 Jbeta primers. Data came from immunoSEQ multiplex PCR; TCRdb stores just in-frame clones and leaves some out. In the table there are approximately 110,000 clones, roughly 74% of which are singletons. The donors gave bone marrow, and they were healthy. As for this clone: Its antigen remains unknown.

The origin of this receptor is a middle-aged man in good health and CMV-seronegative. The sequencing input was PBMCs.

CDR3 DNA sequence: TGTGCCACCAGCGGGGAACAGGGGGCGCGGGTATCAGGCAATCAGCCCCAGCATTTT. As protein: CATSGEQGARVSGNQPQHF. The chain links TRBV15 to TRBJ1-5, with TRBD1 identical over 9 bases. CDR3 size: 19 residues. Germline values: CDR1 LNHNV, CDR2 YYDKDF (reference sequence). Losses at the gene ends were 5 bases for V and 2 bases for J; bases not matched to a gene: 16. Drawing the rest from reference TRBV15 and TRBJ1-5, the complete variable domain is DAMVIQNPRYQVTQFGKPVTLSCSQTLNHNVMYWYQQKSSQAPKLLFHYYDKDFNNEADTPDNFQSRRPNTSFCFLDIRSPGLGDTAMYLCATSGEQGARVSGNQPQHFGDGTRLSIL.